This T cell receptor (beta chain) was sequenced for a study of T cells of healthy individuals. Via MiXCR, TCRdb re-called the 5' RACE reads, giving one row per CDR3 protein. This sample has fewer than 75,000 distinct CDR3 sequences; about 17% occur once, and the top ten carry 4% to 5%. The CDR3 is 17 amino acids. Germline trimming cut 2 bases from V and 3 bases from J; bases unmatched to any gene: 8. The V gene's germline CDR1 is SGHVS and CDR2 FQNEAQ. This clonotype was seen at least ten times. This receptor was identified in a human donor in good health. The V gene is TRBV7-8, the J gene TRBJ2-7, with 12 bases lining up with TRBD2. The CDR3 region is CASSLKSGLAGGYEQYF. DNA for the CDR3: TGTGCCAGCAGCTTAAAGTCGGGACTAGCGGGCGGCTACGAGCAGTACTTC.